The 27 T cell receptor beta chains presented below share a single source sample, sequenced in a study of Graves' ophthalmopathy and Graves' hyperthyroidism. Amplification from RNA transcripts yielded the TCR beta CDR3 regions. HTBI-primed first-round RT-PCR preceded second-round multiplex PCR. TCRdb re-called the multiplex PCR reads with MiXCR, one entry per CDR3 protein. The profile shows 300,000 or so distinct CDR3 sequences, 15% to 20% of them singletons. The material sequenced was peripheral blood. These receptors all stem from an adult man with Graves' ophthalmopathy.

This clonotype was recorded at least ten times. J is TRBJ1-6 and V is TRBV7-2; unclear D gene. The germline V and J ends were trimmed by 1 base and 5 bases, with 12 bases remaining between them. The CDR3 consists of 16 residues. Germline V gives CDR1 SGHTA, CDR2 FQGNSA. DNA of the CDR3: TGTGCCAGCAGCTTAGTTGCGGACCGAAATAATTCACCCCTCCACTTT. Protein: CASSLVADRNNSPLHF.

Many counts were recorded for this clonotype. The V gene is TRBV7-3, the J gene TRBJ1-2, with TRBD1 matching 8 bases. Germline CDR1 reads SGHTA; CDR2 reads FQGTGA. The CDR3 contains 13 residues. V trimming: 2 bases; J trimming: 6 bases; junction bases outside the gene matches: 2. The CDR3: CASSLPGQDGYTF. CDR3 in DNA: TGTGCCAGCAGCTTACCGGGACAGGATGGCTACACCTTC. Complete variable domain (other parts from reference TRBV7-3 and TRBJ1-2): GAGVSQTPSNKVTEKGKYVELRCDPISGHTALYWYRQSLGQGPEFLIYFQGTGAADDSGLPNDRFFAVRPEGSVSTLKIQRTERGDSAVYLCASSLPGQDGYTFGSGTRLTVV.

The chain employs TRBV11-2 and TRBJ2-5; 8 bases agree with TRBD1. The CDR3 runs to 15 residues. CDR1 and CDR2 from the germline V gene are SGHAT and FQNNGV. The junction had 10 bases not matched to a gene; V was cut back by 5 bases and J by 5 bases. The CDR3 DNA reads TGTGCCAGCAGCACGGTGGACAGGGTATGGGAGACCCAGTACTTC. Encoded protein: CASSTVDRVWETQYF. The complete variable domain, with remaining parts taken from reference TRBV11-2 and TRBJ2-5, reads EAGVAQSPRYKIIEKRQSVAFWCNPISGHATLYWYQQILGQGPKLLIQFQNNGVVDDSQLPKDRFSAERLKGVDSTLKIQPAKLEDSAVYLCASSTVDRVWETQYFGPGTRLLVL.

The chain employs TRBV27 and TRBJ1-1, with D possibly being TRBD1 (6 bases). The V end lost 6 bases, the J end lost 0 bases, and 14 bases lay between the germline ends. CDR1 MNHEY and CDR2 SMNVEV come from the germline V gene (reference sequence). This CDR3 comprises 15 residues. CDR3 protein: CASRITGTLNTEAFF. CDR3 sequence (DNA): TGTGCCAGCAGAATCACCGGGACACTGAACACTGAAGCTTTCTTT.

This clonotype was counted ten times or more. V is TRBV12-3 or TRBV12-4 and J is TRBJ2-7; 12 bases match TRBD2. Trimming took 2 bases from V and 3 from J; bases not matched to a gene: 11. The CDR3 is 18 amino acids. CDR3 sequence (DNA): TGTGCCAGCAGTTTACACCTAGCGGGAGGGTTCCTAGGCTACGAGCAGTACTTC. It yields the protein CASSLHLAGGFLGYEQYF.

This clonotype occurred many times. V usage is TRBV2 and J usage is TRBJ2-5; 8 bases match TRBD2. V trimming: 6 bases; J trimming: 7 bases; junction bases outside the gene matches: 10. The CDR3 is 14 residues long. Looked up from germline, CDR1 is SNHLY and CDR2 is FYNNEI. The DNA of the CDR3 is TGTGCCAGCAGCCGCGGAGCGGGAGAGGTGACCCAGTACTTC. Protein sequence: CASSRGAGEVTQYF.

This clonotype was detected a few times. The V call is TRBV6-1, the J call TRBJ2-7; 13 bases match TRBD2. The CDR3 is 15 residues long. The V gene end was trimmed by 2 bases and the J gene end by 5 bases; junction bases not matched to a gene: 3. Germline assignment: CDR1 MNHNS and CDR2 SASEGT. DNA of the CDR3: TGTGCCAGCAGTGAAAGGACTAGCGGGAGCCACGAGCAGTACTTC. Protein product: CASSERTSGSHEQYF.

This clonotype was recorded a few times. V and J are TRBV28 and TRBJ2-7; maybe TRBD2 (6 bases). CDR1 and CDR2 (germline): MDHEN, SYDVKM. CDR3 length: 13 amino acids. Between the trimmed V and J ends, which lost 5 bases and 3 bases, there was a span of 11 bases. As DNA, the CDR3 is TGTGCCAGCAGTATCGCGCGGGGCTACGAGCAGTACTTC. This codes for CASSIARGYEQYF.

This clonotype was observed at least ten times. J is TRBJ2-2 and V is TRBV11-2; TRBD1 might be the D (6 bases). The CDR3 is 15 residues long. Per germline, CDR1 SGHAT and CDR2 FQNNGV. Trimming pared 3 bases from V and 5 bases from J, leaving 13 bases between. Written as DNA, the CDR3 is TGTGCCAGCAGCTTGGATACAGGGAGAACCGGGGAGCTGTTTTTT. Encoded protein: CASSLDTGRTGELFF.

This clonotype was found many times. V is TRBV20-1 and J is TRBJ1-3; D is possibly TRBD1 (5 bases). V shed 6 bases and J shed 8 bases, with 17 bases lying between them. Looked up from germline, CDR1 is DFQATT and CDR2 is SNEGSKA (reference sequence). The CDR3 has 13 residues. The CDR3 DNA reads TGCAGTGCGCGGGGACCCTTAGTGGACACCATATATTTT. Amino acids: CSARGPLVDTIYF.

This clonotype was seen many times. This chain joins TRBV6-1 and TRBJ1-1; no firm D call. Germline-derived CDR1 and CDR2 are MNHNS and SASEGT. Trimming took off 5 bases at V and 2 bases at J, with 15 bases between the two ends. This CDR3 is 15 amino acids long. The CDR3 reads CASSPTIRVNTEAFF. In nucleotides, the CDR3 is TGTGCCAGCAGTCCTACCATTAGGGTCAACACTGAAGCTTTCTTT.

This clonotype was counted many times. The chain couples TRBV5-1 to TRBJ2-6; D is undetermined. The CDR3 runs 13 residues. The germline V and J ends were trimmed by 4 bases and 4 bases, with 6 bases remaining between them. Germline-derived CDR1 and CDR2 are SGHRS and YFSETQ. Written as DNA, the CDR3 is TGCGCCAGCAGCGTCATGGGGGCCAACGTCCTGACTTTC. Its protein is CASSVMGANVLTF.

There are many counts of this clonotype. J is TRBJ1-1 and V is TRBV11-2; the D is unclear. V lost 0 bases to trimming and J lost 0 bases, with 8 bases between them. Per the germline V gene, CDR1 is SGHAT and CDR2 is FQNNGV. CDR3 length: 15 amino acids. CDR3 in amino acids: CASSLERTMNTEAFF. CDR3 DNA sequence: TGTGCCAGCAGCTTAGAACGGACGATGAACACTGAAGCTTTCTTT.

Ten or more counts support this clonotype. The chain combines TRBV7-9 with TRBJ1-5; D is undetermined. Germline CDR1 and CDR2: SEHNR and FQNEAQ (reference sequence). Trimming pared 6 bases from V and 4 bases from J, leaving 10 bases between. The CDR3 spans 13 residues. The CDR3, as DNA: TGTGCCAGCAGGCAGGACGGAAATCAGCCCCAGCATTTT. It specifies CASRQDGNQPQHF.

Points on this clonotype: This sequence may be a read error, since a much larger clone differs from it by one base. The chain joins TRBV7-9 to TRBJ2-5; a weak D match, TRBD1 (5 bases). The CDR3 is 14 amino acids. The V end lost 5 bases, the J end lost 1 base, and 11 bases lay between the germline ends. The germline V gene has CDR1 SEHNR and CDR2 FQNEAQ (reference sequence). The CDR3: CASSTTGIQETQYF. Written as DNA, the CDR3 is TGTGCCAGCAGCACAACAGGTATCCAAGAGACCCAGTACTTC. The full variable domain, in which reference TRBV7-9 and TRBJ2-5 provide the parts outside the CDR3, is DTGVSQNPRHKITKRGQNVTFRCDPISEHNRLYWYRQTLGQGPEFLTYFQNEAQLEKSRLLSDRFSAERPKGSFSTLEIQRTEQGDSAMYLCASSTTGIQETQYFGPGTRLLVL.

The table lists this clonotype with many counts. This chain joins TRBV18 and TRBJ1-1; D not resolved. The V end lost 2 bases, the J end lost 8 bases, and 9 bases lay between the germline ends. The CDR3 runs 12 residues. Per the germline V gene, CDR1 is KGHSH and CDR2 is LQKENI. CDR3 DNA sequence: TGTGCCAGCTCACCAACTAGGAGAGAAGCTTTCTTT. Translating it yields CASSPTRREAFF. The variable domain in full, with the rest retrieved from reference TRBV18 and TRBJ1-1, is NAGVMQNPRHLVRRRGQEARLRCSPMKGHSHVYWYRQLPEEGLKFMVYLQKENIIDESGMPKERFSAEFPKEGPSILRIQQVVRGDSAAYFCASSPTRREAFFGQGTRLTVV.

This clonotype was counted once. A much larger clonotype is one base distant, so this may be a read error. V gene TRBV5-1 combines with J gene TRBJ1-2; 9 bases agree with TRBD1. The CDR3 contains 16 residues. CDR1 is SGHRS and CDR2 is YFSETQ in the germline V gene. The CDR3 here is CASRLVGTGSNYGYTF. The CDR3 DNA follows: TGCGCCAGCAGATTGGTTGGGACAGGGTCTAACTATGGCTACACCTTC.

This clonotype came up many times. V and J are TRBV19 and TRBJ1-5; 9 nucleotides agree with TRBD1. Losses at the gene ends were 6 bases for V and 3 bases for J; bases not matched to a gene: 12. This CDR3 is built from 17 residues. Germline CDR1 reads LNHDA; CDR2 reads SQIVND (reference sequence). The CDR3 loop is CASSPLGTGWFNQPQHF. The CDR3, as DNA: TGTGCCAGTAGCCCACTGGGGACAGGGTGGTTCAATCAGCCCCAGCATTTT. The full variable domain, completed using reference TRBV19 and TRBJ1-5, is DGGITQSPKYLFRKEGQNVTLSCEQNLNHDAMYWYRQDPGQGLRLIYYSQIVNDFQKGDIAEGYSVSREKKESFPLTVTSAQKNPTAFYLCASSPLGTGWFNQPQHFGDGTRLSIL.

This clonotype was detected ten times or more. The genes are TRBV29-1 and TRBJ1-6, with 8 positions matching TRBD1. V shed 3 bases, J shed 6 bases, and the junction held 7 bases outside the gene matches. Germline lookup yields CDR1 SQVTM and CDR2 ANQGSEA. The length of the CDR3 is 15 residues. CDR3 bases: TGCAGCGTTGATCCGACAGGGGACGGTAATTCACCCCTCCACTTT. Its protein product is CSVDPTGDGNSPLHF. Combining the CDR3 with reference TRBV29-1 and TRBJ1-6 gives the whole variable domain SAVISQKPSRDICQRGTSLTIQCQVDSQVTMMFWYRQQPGQSLTLIATANQGSEATYESGFVIDKFPISRPNLTFSTLTVSNMSPEDSSIYLCSVDPTGDGNSPLHFGNGTRLTVT.

The gene calls are TRBV10-3 and TRBJ2-3; possibly TRBD2 for D (6 bases). The CDR3 consists of 17 residues. V gave up 1 base and J gave up 2 bases, with 16 bases separating them. Looked up from germline, CDR1 is ENHRY and CDR2 is SYGVKD. CDR3 sequence reads: CAISEYSTSRNTDTQYF. CDR3 coding DNA: TGTGCCATCAGTGAGTACAGCACTAGCAGGAACACAGATACGCAGTATTTT.

This clonotype was counted ten times or more. The rearrangement links TRBV12-3 or TRBV12-4 to TRBJ1-2, with D maybe TRBD1 (5 bases). Trimming shortened V by 3 bases and J by 2 bases, and 7 bases separated the two germline ends. This CDR3 spans 13 amino acids. The CDR3 here is CASSFKGNYGYTF. CDR3 nucleotides: TGTGCCAGCAGTTTTAAGGGGAACTATGGCTACACCTTC.

V usage is TRBV28 and J usage is TRBJ2-5; 8 bases are a match to TRBD1. V was pared by 6 bases and J by 3 bases, with 9 bases of the junction left unmatched. The germline V gene encodes CDR1 MDHEN and CDR2 SYDVKM. The CDR3 runs 15 residues. The CDR3 reads CASSLGQGREETQYF. The CDR3 bases are TGTGCCAGCAGCCTAGGACAGGGACGGGAAGAGACCCAGTACTTC.

V is TRBV6-1 and J is TRBJ2-7, with a tentative D call TRBD2 (5 bases). In germline, CDR1 is MNHNS, CDR2 SASEGT. Trimming took off 5 bases at V and 5 bases at J, with 19 bases between the two ends. CDR3 length: 15 residues. DNA for the CDR3: TGTGCCAGCAGTCTCGCCCCGGCGGGTTCTCACGAGCAGTACTTC. It specifies CASSLAPAGSHEQYF.

This clonotype was seen repeatedly, ten times or more. The chain joins TRBV6-8 to TRBJ1-3; tentative D call: TRBD1 (5 bases). V was shortened by 7 bases and J by 8 bases, with 24 bases between the two germline ends. Germline V gene sequence: CDR1 MNHGY, CDR2 SAAAGT. This CDR3 has 16 residues. The CDR3 coding sequence is TGTGCCAGCACTCCAGGGTTCTGCACTCTGGAAGACACCATATATTTT. This sequence encodes CASTPGFCTLEDTIYF.

The chain links TRBV19 to TRBJ1-5; D is undetermined. The germline V and J ends were trimmed by 7 bases and 2 bases, with 12 bases remaining between them. CDR1 and CDR2 (germline): LNHDA, SQIVND (reference sequence). There are 14 residues in the CDR3. The CDR3: CASTYGMGNQPQHF. The CDR3 DNA is TGTGCCAGTACTTACGGGATGGGCAATCAGCCCCAGCATTTT.

Many counts were recorded for this clonotype. This rearrangement joins TRBV30 to TRBJ2-2; 9 bases match TRBD1. The CDR3 extends over 14 amino acids. Per the germline V gene, CDR1 is GTSNPN and CDR2 is SVGIG (reference sequence). Unmatched junction bases numbered 7, after V lost 2 bases and J lost 9 bases. In nucleotides, the CDR3 is TGTGCCTGGAGTCGGGACAGGGTTTGGCGGGAGCTGTTTTTT. Protein sequence: CAWSRDRVWRELFF.

The J gene is TRBJ2-4, the V gene TRBV28; D remains ambiguous. CDR1 is MDHEN, CDR2 SYDVKM, per germline. The CDR3 sequence is 12 residues long. V dropped 3 bases and J dropped 7 bases, with 7 bases sitting between them. The CDR3 here is CASSLLGNIQYF. The CDR3 coding sequence is TGTGCCAGCAGTTTGCTTGGTAACATTCAGTACTTC.